This TCR beta chain was retrieved from a study of vaccination and CD4 T cells after COVID-19. Study summary: Two of the convalescents were Hispanic, and convalescents were six males and four females. Post-COVID samples were collected a median approximately 97 days following diagnosis, spanning 35 to 161.

The germline CDR1 and CDR2 sequences are MNHNS and SASEGT. This CDR3 contains 14 residues. Between the trimmed V and J ends, which lost 6 bases and 5 bases, there was a span of 17 bases. Treatment of the sample: roughly ten-day PBMC culture with coronavirus spike peptide pools or control peptides (ViraFEST assay). With regard to this clonotype: Its specificity is not known.

Cultured CD4+ T cells had their DNA profiled by the Oncomine TCR Beta short-read assay. TCRdb processed the PCR reads anew with MiXCR; each CDR3 protein has one entry. The repertoire includes 15,000 to 20,000 distinct CDR3 sequences, around 37% of them detected once, and roughly 15% sits in the top ten. Sequenced input: cultured CD4+ T cells from blood. This sequence originates from a human donor with COVID-19. The V and J genes are TRBV6-1 and TRBJ2-7, with D perhaps given as TRBD1 or TRBD2 (5 bases each). The CDR3 is CASSIGHPRDEQYF. CDR3 sequence (DNA): TGTGCCAGCAGCATAGGACACCCGAGGGACGAGCAGTACTTC.